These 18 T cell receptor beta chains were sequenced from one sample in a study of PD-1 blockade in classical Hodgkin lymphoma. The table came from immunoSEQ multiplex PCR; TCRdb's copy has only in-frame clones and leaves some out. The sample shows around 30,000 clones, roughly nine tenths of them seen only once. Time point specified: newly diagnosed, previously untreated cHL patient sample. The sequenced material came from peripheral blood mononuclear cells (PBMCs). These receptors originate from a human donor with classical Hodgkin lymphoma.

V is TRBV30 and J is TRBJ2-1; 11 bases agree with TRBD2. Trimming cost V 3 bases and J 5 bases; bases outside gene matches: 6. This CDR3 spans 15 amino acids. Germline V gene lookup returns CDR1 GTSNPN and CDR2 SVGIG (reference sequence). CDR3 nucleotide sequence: TGTGCCTGGAGCAAACAGGGACTAGCGGACAATGAGCAGTTCTTC. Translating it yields CAWSKQGLADNEQFF.

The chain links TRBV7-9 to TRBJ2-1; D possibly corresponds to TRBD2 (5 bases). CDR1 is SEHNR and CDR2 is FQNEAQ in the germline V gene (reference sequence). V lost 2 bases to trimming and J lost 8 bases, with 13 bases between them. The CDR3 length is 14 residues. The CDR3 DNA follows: TGTGCCAGCAGCTTATCCGGGGTTTGGGATGAGCAGTTCTTC. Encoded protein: CASSLSGVWDEQFF.

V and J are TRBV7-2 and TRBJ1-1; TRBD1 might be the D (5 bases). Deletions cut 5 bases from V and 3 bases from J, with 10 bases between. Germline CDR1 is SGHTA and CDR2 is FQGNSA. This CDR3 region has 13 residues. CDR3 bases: TGTGCCAGCAGCACCCTAGGGGACACTGAAGCTTTCTTT. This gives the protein CASSTLGDTEAFF.

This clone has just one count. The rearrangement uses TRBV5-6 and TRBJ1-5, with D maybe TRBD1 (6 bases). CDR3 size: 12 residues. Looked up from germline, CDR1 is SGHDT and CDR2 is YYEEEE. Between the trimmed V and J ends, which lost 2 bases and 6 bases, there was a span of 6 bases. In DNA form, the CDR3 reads TGTGCCAGCAGCTTCAGGGGTCAGCCCCAGCATTTT. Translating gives CASSFRGQPQHF.

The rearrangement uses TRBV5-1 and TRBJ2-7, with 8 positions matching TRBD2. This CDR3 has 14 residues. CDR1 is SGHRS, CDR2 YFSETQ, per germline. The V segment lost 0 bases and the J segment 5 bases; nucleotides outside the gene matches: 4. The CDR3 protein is CASSLGTSNNEQYF. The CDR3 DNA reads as TGCGCCAGCAGCTTGGGGACTAGCAACAACGAGCAGTACTTC.

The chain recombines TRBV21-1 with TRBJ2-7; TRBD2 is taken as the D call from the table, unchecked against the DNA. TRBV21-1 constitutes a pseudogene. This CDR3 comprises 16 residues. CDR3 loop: CASSRGLAGERGEQYF. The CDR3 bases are TGTGCCAGCAGCAGAGGACTAGCGGGAGAGAGGGGCGAGCAGTACTTC.

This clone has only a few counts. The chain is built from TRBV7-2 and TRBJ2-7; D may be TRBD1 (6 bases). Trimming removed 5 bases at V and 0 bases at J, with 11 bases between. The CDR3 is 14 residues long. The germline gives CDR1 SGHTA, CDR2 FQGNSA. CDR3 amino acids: CASSPRTASYEQYF. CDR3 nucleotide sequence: TGTGCCAGCAGCCCTCGGACAGCCTCCTACGAGCAGTACTTC. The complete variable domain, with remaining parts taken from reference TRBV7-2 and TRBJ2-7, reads GAGVSQSPSNKVTEKGKDVELRCDPISGHTALYWYRQSLGQGLEFLIYFQGNSAPDKSGLPSDRFSAERTGGSVSTLTIQRTQQEDSAVYLCASSPRTASYEQYFGPGTRLTVT.

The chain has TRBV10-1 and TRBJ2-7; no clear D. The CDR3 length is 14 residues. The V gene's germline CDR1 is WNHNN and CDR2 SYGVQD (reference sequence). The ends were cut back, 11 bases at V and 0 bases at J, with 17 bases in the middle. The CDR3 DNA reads TGCGCCCCCTTTTTCGTCGTACTCTCCTACGAGCAGTACTTC. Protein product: CAPFFVVLSYEQYF.

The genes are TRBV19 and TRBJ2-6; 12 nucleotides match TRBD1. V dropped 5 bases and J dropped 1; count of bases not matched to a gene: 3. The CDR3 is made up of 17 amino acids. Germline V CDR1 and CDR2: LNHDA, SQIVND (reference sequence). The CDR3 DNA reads TGTGCCAGTAGTCCGGGACAGGGGGCTTCTGGGGCCAACGTCCTGACTTTC. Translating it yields CASSPGQGASGANVLTF.

The CDR3 reads CASSVGVVSSGNTIYF. CDR3 DNA sequence: TGTGCCAGCAGCGTAGGGGTAGTATCCTCTGGAAACACCATATATTTT. V and J are TRBV9 and TRBJ1-3; unclear D gene. In germline, CDR1 is SGDLS, CDR2 YYNGEE. V lost 0 bases and J lost 0, with 10 bases in between. The CDR3 length is 16 residues. The full variable domain, rest sourced from reference TRBV9 and TRBJ1-3, is DSGVTQTPKHLITATGQRVTLRCSPRSGDLSVYWYQQSLDQGLQFLIQYYNGEERAKGNILERFSAQQFPDLHSELNLSSLELGDSALYFCASSVGVVSSGNTIYFGEGSWLTVV.

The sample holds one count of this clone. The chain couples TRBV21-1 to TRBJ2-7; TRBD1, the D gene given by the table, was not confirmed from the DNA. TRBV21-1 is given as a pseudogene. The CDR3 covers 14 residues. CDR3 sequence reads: CASSKAWTGSEQYF. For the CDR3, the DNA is TGTGCCAGCAGCAAGGCCTGGACAGGGAGTGAGCAGTACTTC.

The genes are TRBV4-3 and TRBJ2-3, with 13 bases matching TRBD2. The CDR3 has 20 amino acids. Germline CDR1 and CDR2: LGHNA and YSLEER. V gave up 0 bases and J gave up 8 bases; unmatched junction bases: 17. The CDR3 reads CASSQDHRLGLAGEWLTQYF. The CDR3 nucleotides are TGCGCCAGCAGCCAAGATCATAGGCTAGGACTAGCGGGAGAATGGCTTACGCAGTATTTT.

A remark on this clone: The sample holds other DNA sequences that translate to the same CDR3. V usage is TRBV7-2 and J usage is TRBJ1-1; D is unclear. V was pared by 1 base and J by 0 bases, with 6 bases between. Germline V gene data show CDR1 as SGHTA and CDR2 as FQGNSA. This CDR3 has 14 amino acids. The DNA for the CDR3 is TGTGCCAGCAGCTTAGGGGCGGTGAACACTGAAGCTTTCTTT. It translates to CASSLGAVNTEAFF.

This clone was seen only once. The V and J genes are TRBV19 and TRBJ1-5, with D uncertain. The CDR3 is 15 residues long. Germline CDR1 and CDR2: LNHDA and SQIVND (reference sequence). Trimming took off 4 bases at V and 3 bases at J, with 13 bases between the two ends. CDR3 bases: TGTGCCAGTAGTAAGACGGACGGAGACAATCAGCCCCAGCATTTT. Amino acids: CASSKTDGDNQPQHF.

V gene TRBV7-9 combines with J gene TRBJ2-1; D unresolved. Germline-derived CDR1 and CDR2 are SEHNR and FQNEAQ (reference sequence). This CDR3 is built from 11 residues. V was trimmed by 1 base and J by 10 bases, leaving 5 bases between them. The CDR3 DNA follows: TGTGCCAGCAGCTTAGTGGGAGAGCAGTTCTTC. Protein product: CASSLVGEQFF.

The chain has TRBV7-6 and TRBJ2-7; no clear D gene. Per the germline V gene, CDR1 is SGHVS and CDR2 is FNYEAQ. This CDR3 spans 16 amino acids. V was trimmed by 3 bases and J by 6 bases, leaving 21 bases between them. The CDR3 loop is CASSFIGGLSLSEQYF. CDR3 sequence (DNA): TGTGCCAGCAGCTTTATTGGTGGGCTAAGTTTGTCCGAGCAGTACTTC. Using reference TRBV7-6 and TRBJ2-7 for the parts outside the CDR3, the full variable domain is GAGVSQSPRYKVTKRGQDVALRCDPISGHVSLYWYRQALGQGPEFLTYFNYEAQQDKSGLPNDRFSAERPEGSISTLTIQRTEQRDSAMYRCASSFIGGLSLSEQYFGPGTRLTVT.

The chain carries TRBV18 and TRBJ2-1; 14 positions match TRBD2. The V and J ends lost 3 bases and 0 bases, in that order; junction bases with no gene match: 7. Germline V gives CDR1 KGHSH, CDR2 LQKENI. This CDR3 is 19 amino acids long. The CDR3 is CASSPRAGTSGSSYNEQFF. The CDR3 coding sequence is TGTGCCAGCTCACCGCGAGCCGGGACTAGCGGGAGCTCCTACAATGAGCAGTTCTTC.

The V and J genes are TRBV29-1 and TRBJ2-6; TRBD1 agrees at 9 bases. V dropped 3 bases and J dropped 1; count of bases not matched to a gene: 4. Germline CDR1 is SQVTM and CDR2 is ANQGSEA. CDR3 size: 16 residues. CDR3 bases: TGCAGCGTTGACACAGGGGGCCAGTCTGGGGCCAACGTCCTGACTTTC. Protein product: CSVDTGGQSGANVLTF. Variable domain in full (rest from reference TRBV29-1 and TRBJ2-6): SAVISQKPSRDICQRGTSLTIQCQVDSQVTMMFWYRQQPGQSLTLIATANQGSEATYESGFVIDKFPISRPNLTFSTLTVSNMSPEDSSIYLCSVDTGGQSGANVLTFGAGSRLTVL.